Presented here are 4 T cell receptor beta chains from one specimen sequenced in a study of cytomegalovirus exposure and HLA in healthy donors. PCR employed 60 Vbeta and 13 Jbeta primers. TCRdb keeps only in-frame clones here, not all; method: immunoSEQ multiplex PCR. The sample carries about 150,000 clones, 65% to 80% recorded once. The sample comprised PBMCs. Receptor source: a woman in her forties in good health and CMV-seronegative.

This clone was observed a single time. The rearrangement uses TRBV28 and TRBJ2-7, with D possibly matching TRBD1 (5 bases). The germline V gene encodes CDR1 MDHEN and CDR2 SYDVKM. The CDR3 has 12 amino acids. Trimming stripped 3 bases from V and 7 bases from J, with 10 bases between. The CDR3 region is CASSLSGAEQYF. The CDR3 region has the DNA TGTGCCAGCAGTTTGAGTGGGGCAGAGCAGTACTTC. Full variable domain (missing parts from reference TRBV28 and TRBJ2-7): DVKVTQSSRYLVKRTGEKVFLECVQDMDHENMFWYRQDPGLGLRLIYFSYDVKMKEKGDIPEGYSVSREKKERFSLILESASTNQTSMYLCASSLSGAEQYFGPGTRLTVT.

The CDR3 DNA reads TGTGCCAGCCGGTCCGGACCGGGAGGCACTGAAGCTTTCTTT. This codes for CASRSGPGGTEAFF. The chain carries TRBV6-4 and TRBJ1-1; D is ambiguous. The CDR3 consists of 14 residues. The germline CDR1 and CDR2 sequences are MRHNA and SNTAGT. Deletions cut 8 bases from V and 4 bases from J, with 17 bases between.

This chain links TRBV11-3 with TRBJ2-7; TRBD2 agrees at 13 bases. Germline V gives CDR1 SGHNT, CDR2 YENEEA. The CDR3 totals 16 residues. Losses at the gene ends were 0 bases for V and 5 bases for J; bases not matched to a gene: 4. The CDR3 nucleotides are TGTGCCAGCAGCTTAGAGGGGACTAGCGGGACTAACGAGCAGTACTTC. Its protein is CASSLEGTSGTNEQYF.

The rearrangement uses TRBV6-9 and TRBJ2-1; no firm D call. The V gene lost 2 bases and the J gene lost 0 bases, with 8 bases spanning the gap. Germline CDR1 reads MNHGY; CDR2 reads SVAAGI. The CDR3 has 15 amino acids. The CDR3 DNA follows: TGTGCCAGCAGTTATGCCCCTAGCTCCTACAATGAGCAGTTCTTC. It encodes CASSYAPSSYNEQFF.